Detailed here is one TCR beta chain. As yet, its antigen is unknown. Sorting was done in triplicate for each CD8+ T cell subset (roughly 300,000 cells each). These data originate in a study of CXCR3-negative and CXCR3-positive naive CD8 T cells. On the study more broadly: Each library gave roughly 1.4 +/- 0.3 million of approximately 150 million TRB reads. Study results and limitations: The study found more hydrophobic TRB CDR3s in CXCR3-positive naive cells than in CXCR3-negative naive cells. For naive cells, CXCR3-negative and CXCR3-positive subsets had similar TRBV-TRBJ usage; for memory cells, usage differed.

Germline V gene data show CDR1 as SGHDN and CDR2 as FVKESK. The CDR3 runs 20 residues. UMI-labeled 5' RACE TRB cDNA libraries were prepared from the cells. Following a re-call of the 5' RACE reads, TCRdb has one entry per CDR3 protein and lacks DNA. Its listing shows about 130,000 distinct CDR3 sequences. J is TRBJ2-3 and V is TRBV14; without DNA, the TCRdb call of TRBD1 cannot be checked. The receptor comes from a human donor in good health. Some clones in this sample may be carry-over from other donors' samples. Sequencing was done on a sample of naive CXCR3+ CD8+ T cells from blood. Subset given: CD45RO-CCR7+CD27+CD95- naive CD8+ T cells expressing CXCR3 (TNR3+). Here the CDR3 reads CASSQESGQGHYGSTDTQYF.